The 27 T cell receptor beta chains listed next were all sequenced from one sample in a study of spatial heterogeneity in lung cancer. Study-level findings and limits: For expanded intratumoral alpha and beta TCRs, counts tracked tumor mutation counts.

TCRdb analysed the 5' RACE reads with MiXCR anew, one entry per CDR3 protein. The sample holds around 7,000 distinct CDR3 sequences; 11% to 15% are singletons and the top ten take 7% to 9%. These receptors are not linked to any known antigen. This sample's time point: sample taken at primary tumor resection. Sequences were derived from lung tumor tissue, sampled at surgery. The receptors were sampled from a female donor with early-stage non-small cell lung cancer.

By sample fraction, this clonotype is medium-sized (0.01 to 0.1%). The V and J genes are TRBV11-2 and TRBJ1-5, with D unresolved. The CDR3 loop spans 13 amino acids. The V gene lost 4 bases and the J gene lost 10 bases, with 14 bases spanning the gap. Germline assignment: CDR1 SGHAT and CDR2 FQNNGV. Here the CDR3 DNA reads TGTGCCAGCAGCTACCAAATCAGGCGCCCCCAGCATTTT. This codes for CASSYQIRRPQHF.

This clonotype has at least ten counts. V and J are TRBV11-2 and TRBJ1-1, with D perhaps TRBD1 (5 bases). This CDR3 region has 15 residues. Germline V gives CDR1 SGHAT, CDR2 FQNNGV. Trimming removed 6 bases from V and 1 base from J, with 15 bases in between. CDR3 sequence (DNA): TGTGCCAGCAGGAGCTGGGGGAAGAGGAACACTGAAGCTTTCTTT. It encodes CASRSWGKRNTEAFF. Supplemented by reference TRBV11-2 and TRBJ1-1, the full variable domain reads EAGVAQSPRYKIIEKRQSVAFWCNPISGHATLYWYQQILGQGPKLLIQFQNNGVVDDSQLPKDRFSAERLKGVDSTLKIQPAKLEDSAVYLCASRSWGKRNTEAFFGQGTRLTVV.

This clonotype was picked up a small number of times. The J gene is TRBJ1-1, the V gene TRBV9; D remains ambiguous. The germline V gene has CDR1 SGDLS and CDR2 YYNGEE. This CDR3 has 11 amino acids. V lost 6 bases and J lost 6, with 9 bases in between. Here the CDR3 DNA reads TGTGCCAGCAAGGGCAACTCTGAAGCTTTCTTT. Its translation is CASKGNSEAFF.

This clonotype has at least ten counts. CDR3 nucleotides: TGTGCCAGCAGGGGGCCGGGTTTCTACGAGCAGTACTTC. Its translation: CASRGPGFYEQYF. The chain employs TRBV6-2 or TRBV6-3 and TRBJ2-7; D might be TRBD1 (5 bases). Trimming took off 6 bases at V and 3 bases at J, with 12 bases between the two ends. This CDR3 comprises 13 residues. CDR1 is MNHEY and CDR2 is SVGEGT in the germline V gene.

This clonotype appeared a few times. The chain has TRBV12-3 or TRBV12-4 and TRBJ2-3; 9 nucleotides match TRBD2. The V segment lost 10 bases and the J segment 3 bases; nucleotides outside the gene matches: 8. The CDR3 is 14 residues long. The CDR3 DNA reads TGTGCCACCCAGGGCGGGGGGGTGACAGATACGCAGTATTTT. Translating it yields CATQGGGVTDTQYF.

The chain links TRBV20-1 to TRBJ1-5, with D perhaps matching TRBD1 (5 bases). Trimming took off 4 bases at V and 7 bases at J, with 14 bases between the two ends. Looked up from germline, CDR1 is DFQATT and CDR2 is SNEGSKA (reference sequence). The CDR3 is made up of 13 amino acids. CDR3 region: CSANPGGSQPQHF. CDR3 nucleotides: TGCAGTGCTAACCCTGGGGGGTCCCAGCCCCAGCATTTT.

In this sample, this clonotype is medium-sized. The chain joins TRBV12-3 or TRBV12-4 to TRBJ1-5, with D maybe TRBD1 (6 bases). The CDR3 sequence is 14 residues long. With 5 bases removed from V and 3 bases from J, the gap between germline ends came to 11 bases. CDR3 DNA sequence: TGTGCCAGCAGTGGGGGGGCGCCCAATCAGCCCCAGCATTTT. Translating it yields CASSGGAPNQPQHF.

This clonotype is classed as medium-sized (0.01 to 0.1%). V is TRBV18 and J is TRBJ1-3; unclear D gene. V dropped 3 bases and J dropped 5 bases, with 17 bases sitting between them. The germline V gene has CDR1 KGHSH and CDR2 LQKENI. The CDR3 has 16 residues. In DNA, the CDR3 is TGTGCCAGCTCACCTGTGGGTCCCCCTCTGAGAAACACCATATATTTT. It specifies CASSPVGPPLRNTIYF.

This clonotype was seen repeatedly, ten times or more. The chain has TRBV5-1 and TRBJ1-2; 9 positions agree with TRBD1. Unmatched junction bases numbered 9, after V lost 4 bases and J lost 8 bases. The CDR3 sequence is 14 residues long. The germline CDR1 and CDR2 sequences are SGHRS and YFSETQ. CDR3 sequence reads: CASSPAGTGRGYTF. The CDR3 nucleotides are TGCGCCAGCAGCCCGGCGGGGACAGGGCGAGGCTACACCTTC.

This clonotype was seen ten or more times. The rearrangement uses TRBV19 and TRBJ1-5; D unresolved. With 8 bases removed from V and 2 bases from J, the gap between germline ends came to 13 bases. CDR3 length equals 14 residues. Germline values: CDR1 LNHDA, CDR2 SQIVND (reference sequence). CDR3 sequence (DNA): TGTGCCAGTTCGAAGGGTGTTGGCAATCAGCCCCAGCATTTT. This encodes CASSKGVGNQPQHF.

This sequence joins TRBV12-3 or TRBV12-4 and TRBJ2-5; TRBD1 might be the D (6 bases). The ends were cut back, 2 bases at V and 2 bases at J, with 12 bases in the middle. The CDR3 loop spans 15 amino acids. CDR3 DNA: TGTGCCAGCAGTTTATCGCGTACAGGGCAAGAGACCCAGTACTTC. Encoded protein: CASSLSRTGQETQYF.

The chain joins TRBV6-2 or TRBV6-3 to TRBJ1-2, with 9 bases that match TRBD1. The ends lost 6 bases at V and 7 bases at J; junction bases unmatched: 9. The CDR3 totals 14 residues. The germline V gene encodes CDR1 MNHEY and CDR2 SVGEGT. The chain's CDR3 is CASSPTGGWSGYTF. CDR3 nucleotides: TGTGCCAGCAGCCCGACAGGGGGTTGGTCTGGCTACACCTTC.

This clonotype counts as medium-sized. This chain connects TRBV5-1 to TRBJ1-1; no firm D call. V was clipped by 3 bases and J by 5 bases, with 11 bases between them. This CDR3 is 13 amino acids long. Per the germline V gene, CDR1 is SGHRS and CDR2 is YFSETQ. Here the CDR3 reads CASSSQTDTEAFF. CDR3 coding DNA: TGCGCCAGCAGCTCGCAGACGGATACTGAAGCTTTCTTT.

This chain connects TRBV4-2 to TRBJ1-4; 9 bases align to TRBD1. This CDR3 comprises 14 residues. Looked up from germline, CDR1 is LGHNA and CDR2 is YNFKEQ. V was pared by 5 bases and J by 7 bases, with 5 bases of the junction left unmatched. Here the CDR3 reads CASSVLGQGEKLFF. The CDR3 nucleotides read TGTGCCAGCAGCGTCCTGGGACAGGGTGAAAAACTGTTTTTT.

This clonotype was seen only once. The chain uses TRBV28 and TRBJ1-3; D gene uncertain. This CDR3 has 16 residues. The V and J ends lost 3 bases and 0 bases respectively, with 12 bases between them. Germline CDR1 MDHEN, CDR2 SYDVKM. The CDR3 loop is CASSLADLFSGNTIYF. The DNA of the CDR3 is TGTGCCAGCAGTTTGGCAGACCTCTTCTCTGGAAACACCATATATTTT.

The gene calls are TRBV27 and TRBJ2-7, with D uncertain. Germline V gene data show CDR1 as MNHEY and CDR2 as SMNVEV (reference sequence). There are 14 residues in the CDR3. Deletions cut 3 bases from V and 2 bases from J, with 11 bases between. CDR3 in amino acids: CASSFLGGTYEQYF. For the CDR3, the DNA is TGTGCCAGCAGTTTCTTAGGTGGTACCTACGAGCAGTACTTC.

The genes are TRBV29-1 and TRBJ2-1, with a tentative D call TRBD2 (5 bases). Per the germline V gene, CDR1 is SQVTM and CDR2 is ANQGSEA. This CDR3 has 15 amino acids. The CDR3: CTGMRKGVTYNEQFF. CDR3 sequence (DNA): TGCACCGGGATGCGGAAGGGAGTGACCTACAATGAGCAGTTCTTC.

Relative to its sample, this clonotype is medium-sized. The rearrangement links TRBV7-9 to TRBJ2-3, with D unresolved. This CDR3 contains 14 residues. Germline CDR1 SEHNR, CDR2 FQNEAQ (reference sequence). Trimming stripped 5 bases from V and 2 bases from J, with 11 bases between. The CDR3 is CASSQLGITDTQYF. DNA for the CDR3: TGTGCCAGCAGCCAACTCGGCATCACAGATACGCAGTATTTT.

This clonotype ranks as medium-sized. The chain links TRBV10-3 to TRBJ2-5; 11 bases are a match to TRBD2. Germline assignment: CDR1 ENHRY and CDR2 SYGVKD. The junction had 4 bases not matched to a gene; V was cut back by 3 bases and J by 1 base. The CDR3 totals 16 residues. CDR3: CAISDTSGGLQETQYF. As DNA, the CDR3 is TGTGCCATCAGTGACACTAGCGGGGGCCTCCAAGAGACCCAGTACTTC.

This clonotype was counted at least ten times. The V call is TRBV19, the J call TRBJ2-1, with 10 bases aligning to TRBD2. Germline V gene data show CDR1 as LNHDA and CDR2 as SQIVND (reference sequence). The CDR3 is 17 amino acids. The junction had 5 bases not matched to a gene; V was cut back by 3 bases and J by 0 bases. Here the CDR3 reads CASSIRLAGGSYNEQFF. In DNA, the CDR3 is TGTGCCAGTAGTATCCGACTAGCGGGCGGCTCCTACAATGAGCAGTTCTTC.

This clonotype has a count of ten or more. The chain employs TRBV11-2 and TRBJ2-1, with a tentative D call TRBD2 (7 bases). The V end lost 2 bases, the J end lost 5 bases, and 22 bases lay between the germline ends. CDR3 length: 18 residues. Germline V gives CDR1 SGHAT, CDR2 FQNNGV. The CDR3 reads CASSLRWGGQGPNNEQFF. For the CDR3, the DNA is TGTGCCAGCAGCTTAAGGTGGGGAGGGCAGGGGCCTAACAATGAGCAGTTCTTC.

This clonotype was detected many times. The V and J genes are TRBV4-2 and TRBJ2-3; 9 bases align to TRBD2. This CDR3 spans 15 amino acids. Germline loops: CDR1 LGHNA, CDR2 YNFKEQ. After removal of 3 bases from V and 2 bases from J, the junction contained 3 bases not matched to a gene. CDR3: CASSQASGVTDTQYF. CDR3 coding DNA: TGTGCCAGCAGCCAGGCTAGCGGGGTCACAGATACGCAGTATTTT.

This clonotype was counted ten times or more. The chain couples TRBV5-1 to TRBJ2-2, with TRBD2 matching 15 bases. CDR3 length: 19 residues. The germline CDR1 and CDR2 sequences are SGHRS and YFSETQ. The J segment lost 0 bases and the V segment lost 4 bases, leaving 7 bases of the junction unmatched. CDR3 DNA sequence: TGCGCCAGCAGCAACCTAGGGACTAGCGGGGGGCCGAACACCGGGGAGCTGTTTTTT. It specifies CASSNLGTSGGPNTGELFF.

This clonotype was seen repeatedly, ten times or more. V is TRBV7-2 and J is TRBJ2-5, with 7 bases matching TRBD2. Unmatched junction bases numbered 5, after V lost 2 bases and J lost 5 bases. The CDR3 totals 14 residues. The germline V gene has CDR1 SGHTA and CDR2 FQGNSA. The CDR3: CASSLSGRGETQYF. For the CDR3, the DNA is TGTGCCAGCAGCTTAAGCGGGCGGGGGGAGACCCAGTACTTC.

V and J are TRBV29-1 and TRBJ1-5, with TRBD1 identical over 7 bases. The CDR3 sequence is 12 residues long. V shed 6 bases and J 6 bases; nucleotides not matched to a gene: 5. Germline CDR1 and CDR2: SQVTM and ANQGSEA. CDR3 nucleotide sequence: TGCAGCGTAAGACAGGGAAGTCAGCCCCAGCATTTT. It codes for CSVRQGSQPQHF.

This clonotype occurred many times. The J gene is TRBJ1-5, the V gene TRBV28; 9 positions match TRBD1. The CDR3 sequence is 17 residues long. CDR1 MDHEN and CDR2 SYDVKM come from the germline V gene. J lost 2 bases, V lost 5 bases, and 10 bases had no gene match. The CDR3 here is CASSPNRGPVGNQPQHF. The CDR3 DNA reads TGTGCCAGCAGTCCAAACAGGGGGCCTGTTGGCAATCAGCCCCAGCATTTT.

This clonotype showed up many times. The chain recombines TRBV11-1 with TRBJ2-1; D gene uncertain. Trimming stripped 5 bases from V and 4 bases from J, with 3 bases between. The germline gives CDR1 SGHAT, CDR2 FQDESV (reference sequence). This CDR3 spans 11 amino acids. The CDR3 region is CASSQYNEQFF. The DNA of the CDR3 is TGTGCCAGCAGCCAATACAATGAGCAGTTCTTC.